Listed here are 3 T cell receptor beta chains from one sample, sequenced in a study of cytomegalovirus exposure and HLA in healthy donors (dated by TCRdb to about 2017). Library method: the immunoSEQ multiplex PCR assay. A mixture of 60 forward primers for TCR Vbeta segments and 13 reverse primers for TCR Jbeta segments was used in the multiplex PCR. This is the immuneACCESS table as TCRdb keeps it, with only in-frame sequences that have V and J called. A part of the clones is gone; compared with another copy, unresolved V genes explain less than half, and the rest is unexplained. The sample table lists over 200,000 clones, roughly 87% of them with a count of one. 5.5% to 7.5% of the sample lies in the top ten. Source material: PBMCs. Receptor source: a man aged 35-49 years in good health and CMV-seropositive.

The chain links TRBV30 to TRBJ1-5; 9 positions agree with TRBD1. Germline lookup yields CDR1 GTSNPN and CDR2 SVGIG (reference sequence). The junction had 6 bases not matched to a gene; V was cut back by 1 base and J by 5 bases. There are 15 residues in the CDR3. The CDR3 nucleotides read TGTGCCTGGAGTGGCCGGGACAGGGACCATCAGCCCCAGCATTTT. As protein: CAWSGRDRDHQPQHF.

This clone showed up just a few times. In the same sample, other DNA sequences code for this CDR3. V gene TRBV19 combines with J gene TRBJ2-3, with TRBD2 matching 7 bases. This CDR3 has 12 residues. Losses at the gene ends were 8 bases for V and 5 bases for J; bases not matched to a gene: 4. Germline CDR1 LNHDA, CDR2 SQIVND (reference sequence). The CDR3 DNA is TGTGCCAGTCGACTAGCCGGAGATACGCAGTATTTT. As protein: CASRLAGDTQYF.

Only a few counts were recorded for this clone. The chain is built from TRBV7-9 and TRBJ2-1, with D possibly TRBD2 on 7 matching bases. The CDR3 sequence is 15 residues long. Germline-derived CDR1 and CDR2 are SEHNR and FQNEAQ (reference sequence). Between the trimmed V and J ends, which lost 1 base and 5 bases, there was a span of 12 bases. CDR3 protein: CASSLGGGYNNEQFF. CDR3 nucleotides: TGTGCCAGCAGCTTAGGGGGGGGCTATAACAATGAGCAGTTCTTC. Using reference TRBV7-9 and TRBJ2-1 for the parts outside the CDR3, the full variable domain is DTGVSQNPRHKITKRGQNVTFRCDPISEHNRLYWYRQTLGQGPEFLTYFQNEAQLEKSRLLSDRFSAERPKGSFSTLEIQRTEQGDSAMYLCASSLGGGYNNEQFFGPGTRLTVL.